The rows below give T cell receptor beta chains drawn from one sample of a study of Graves' ophthalmopathy and Graves' hyperthyroidism. Each CDR3 protein gets one entry after TCRdb re-called the multiplex PCR reads with MiXCR. The sample carries 240,000 or so distinct CDR3 sequences, less than 55% recorded once. The sample consisted of peripheral blood. The receptors stem from an adult man with Graves' ophthalmopathy. Each CDR3 is given with its conserved first and last residue.

TRBV7-3,CASSLGQPGDTGELFF
TRBV7-9,CASSPGYNYGYTF
TRBV7-3,CASSLSGRVFFFDQPQHF
TRBV29-1,CSQDRGEVRPFYGYTF
TRBV10-3,CASRDGYNSPLHF
TRBV19,CASSMSRGEWQPQHF
TRBV10-3,CAISLQGLSFPSGANVLTF
TRBV10-3,CAMSYGVEQFF
TRBV12-3/TRBV12-4,CASNSGTRTDTQYF
TRBV2,CASSLSATDNYGYTF
TRBV9,CASSVVEGEKLFF
TRBV20-1,CSASAGISGANVLTF
TRBV20-1,CSARANGLAGTYEQYF
TRBV7-3,CASSPGQGFHQPQHF
TRBV7-3,CASSLTGTSTDTQYF
TRBV7-9,CASSPDRFSGNTIYF
TRBV29-1,CSVERDQETQYF
TRBV5-1,CASSLVPGGRETQYF
TRBV7-2,CASSSGGTGTEAFF
TRBV10-3,CASSRPFGRLNSPLHF
TRBV7-7,CASSPKTSRSETQYF
TRBV13,CASSLMNQPQHF
TRBV20-1,CSAYRDGYYEQYF
TRBV9,CASSLLSSPLHF
TRBV29-1,CSVVDGYTF
TRBV15,CATSSRGGYQPQHF
TRBV28,CASSGRQGGKYF
TRBV10-3,CASSYNSVSYEQYF
TRBV13,CASSPSGLGLYEQYF
TRBV5-4,CASSAGTGHEQYF
TRBV4-1,CASSQDAGGHGYTF
TRBV4-1,CASSQVGTGYPEAFF
TRBV20-1,CRLQAGGLMTEAFF
TRBV24-1,CATSGINRASGANVLTF
TRBV24-1,CATSDRRFYGYTF
TRBV6-6,CASSEESGRYSGNTIYF
TRBV10-3,CAISVTGGSSYEQYF
TRBV24-1,CATSDLQGDRWGGNQPQHF